What follows is one T cell receptor beta chain and its context. The sample is drawn from a study of blood T cell repertoires in COVID-19. Profiling relied on immunoSEQ multiplex PCR, and the TCRdb table lists in-frame clones only, not all of them. The table has approximately 360,000 clones, about four fifths seen once. The sequencing input was PBMCs or T cells enriched from blood (not recorded which). This sequence originates from a woman aged 45 to 65 who had recovered from COVID-19.

For the CDR3, the DNA is TGTGCCAGCAGCCTCATAACAGGGATTAATGAAAAACTGTTTTTT. It encodes CASSLITGINEKLFF. The chain couples TRBV11-3 to TRBJ1-4, with a possible D match to TRBD1 (6 bases). This CDR3 contains 15 residues. Germline-derived CDR1 and CDR2 are SGHNT and YENEEA. V dropped 5 bases and J dropped 4 bases, with 14 bases sitting between them.